This TCR beta chain was identified in a study of control samples from healthy donors and cancer patients. Germline loops: CDR1 DFQATT, CDR2 SNEGSKA (reference sequence). The V end lost 7 bases, the J end lost 2 bases, and 7 bases lay between the germline ends. CDR3 size: 11 residues. Sequenced by immunoSEQ multiplex PCR; TCRdb stores in-frame clones only, minus some. Of some 130,000 clones in the sample, less than 95% were seen once. Sample: blood. The clonotype was recovered from a man between 25 and 39 years old in good health. This chain connects TRBV20-1 to TRBJ2-3; D gene ambiguous. CDR3 region: CSVSPTDTQYF. For the CDR3, the DNA is TGCAGTGTATCCCCCACAGATACGCAGTATTTT.